The 31 T cell receptor beta chains presented below share a single source sample, sequenced in a study of blood T cells in healthy people across ages (dated by TCRdb to between 2014 and 2017). Libraries were made using 5' RACE. A second PCR of roughly 6 to 11 cycles was performed with a sample-barcoded 5' primer and a J-beta primer mix. TCRdb ran its own pipeline on the public reads, namely fastp trimming at Q25 and MiXCR clone calling, and kept in-frame beta chains. One record per CDR3 amino acid sequence lists the most common genes and DNA. This sample gives fewer than 2,000,000 distinct CDR3 sequences in total; roughly two fifths of them show up just once. The top ten hold roughly 23% of the sample. Input material: blood. The receptor source for this set is a human donor in good health.

This clonotype was counted a few times. The chain recombines TRBV5-1 with TRBJ1-6; D is possibly TRBD1 (6 bases). Germline V lookup: CDR1 SGHRS, CDR2 YFSETQ. V dropped 1 base and J dropped 0 bases, with 11 bases sitting between them. The CDR3 spans 17 residues. For the CDR3, the DNA is TGCGCCAGCAGCTTGATTCAAGGGGGCTCCTATAATTCACCCCTCCACTTT. This sequence encodes CASSLIQGGSYNSPLHF. Full variable domain (remainder filled in from reference TRBV5-1 and TRBJ1-6): KAGVTQTPRYLIKTRGQQVTLSCSPISGHRSVSWYQQTPGQGLQFLFEYFSETQRNKGNFPGRFSGRQFSNSRSEMNVSTLELGDSALYLCASSLIQGGSYNSPLHFGNGTRLTVT.

This clonotype was seen a handful of times. The chain is built from TRBV11-2 and TRBJ1-4, with D unresolved. V was shortened by 5 bases and J by 0 bases, with 7 bases between the two germline ends. The CDR3 is 14 residues long. Per germline, CDR1 SGHAT and CDR2 FQNNGV. The CDR3 loop reads CASSRGSTNEKLFF. The CDR3 region has the DNA TGTGCCAGCAGCCGTGGGTCAACTAATGAAAAACTGTTTTTT.

This clonotype was recorded a few times. A junction end diverges from the germline sequence, so it may reflect a read error. The chain combines TRBV5-1 with TRBJ1-2; 9 bases map to TRBD1. CDR3 length equals 13 residues. CDR1 is SGHRS and CDR2 is YFSETQ in the germline V gene. CDR3 DNA sequence: TGCGCCGGCAGCGTGAGGACAGGGGAAGGCTACACCTTC. This gives the protein CAGSVRTGEGYTF.

This clonotype occurred a few times. This sequence joins TRBV12-3 or TRBV12-4 and TRBJ2-1; D is perhaps TRBD1 (5 bases). CDR3 length: 16 residues. V lost 5 bases and J 1 base, leaving 15 bases between the germline ends. This CDR3 reads CASSPIDSQSYNEQFF. The DNA for the CDR3 is TGTGCCAGCAGTCCTATAGACAGCCAGTCCTACAATGAGCAGTTCTTC.

A remark on this clonotype: One junction end disagrees with the germline gene, perhaps due to a read error. The V gene is TRBV10-3, the J gene TRBJ1-2; D gene ambiguous. The CDR3 runs 17 residues. Germline CDR1 reads ENHRY; CDR2 reads SYGVKD. CDR3 loop: CTISESGVGLANYGYTF. Here the CDR3 DNA reads TGTACCATCAGTGAGTCTGGGGTCGGATTAGCTAACTATGGCTACACCTTC.

V usage is TRBV3-1 and J usage is TRBJ2-7; D possibly uses TRBD1 or TRBD2 (5 bases each). The CDR3 consists of 15 residues. Germline values: CDR1 LGHDT, CDR2 YNNKEL (reference sequence). Trimming pared 4 bases from V and 10 bases from J, leaving 23 bases between. The CDR3 sequence is CASSPQVGDGETQYF. CDR3 in DNA: TGTGCCAGCAGCCCCCAGGTGGGGGATGGAGAAACCCAGTACTTC.

V usage is TRBV20-1 and J usage is TRBJ2-1, with D maybe TRBD2 (6 bases). V shed 6 bases and J shed 9 bases, with 21 bases lying between them. The germline gives CDR1 DFQATT, CDR2 SNEGSKA (reference sequence). CDR3 length: 14 amino acids. CDR3 DNA sequence: TGCAGTGCCCCAATCCCCACGGGGGTACGTGAGCAGTTCTTC. It is translated as CSAPIPTGVREQFF.

This clonotype has a handful of counts. The chain links TRBV28 to TRBJ2-7, with 9 bases matching TRBD1. V shed 7 bases, J shed 0 bases, and the junction held 4 bases outside the gene matches. The CDR3 runs 14 residues. Looked up from germline, CDR1 is MDHEN and CDR2 is SYDVKM. The CDR3, as DNA: TGTGCCAGCACCATGACAGGGGGCTCCTACGAGCAGTACTTC. The encoded protein is CASTMTGGSYEQYF.

This sequence joins TRBV6-1 and TRBJ2-2; 10 bases align to TRBD1. CDR3 length: 17 residues. Germline V gene sequence: CDR1 MNHNS, CDR2 SASEGT. V lost 4 bases to trimming and J lost 6 bases; unmatched junction nucleotides: 11. CDR3 nucleotides: TGTGCCAGCAGTGGGCCTCTAGGGACAGGGGCATCCGGGGAGCTGTTTTTT. Amino acid sequence: CASSGPLGTGASGELFF.

This clonotype was seen a handful of times. A read error may produce the germline difference seen at one junction end. The V gene is TRBV18, the J gene TRBJ1-1; the match to TRBD1 covers 7 bases. The CDR3 contains 14 residues. CDR1 is KGHSH, CDR2 LQKENI, per germline. The CDR3 coding sequence is TGTGTCAGCTCACCGATTGAACAGGGGACTGAAGCTTTCTTT. It translates to CVSSPIEQGTEAFF.

This clonotype was detected only a few times. This chain joins TRBV6-5 and TRBJ1-5; D remains ambiguous. The CDR3 sequence is 15 residues long. Germline V lookup: CDR1 MNHEY, CDR2 SVGAGI. V shed 7 bases and J shed 0 bases, with 13 bases lying between them. The CDR3 is CASTYSKYSNQPQHF. The CDR3 DNA is TGTGCCAGCACCTACTCAAAGTATAGCAATCAGCCCCAGCATTTT.

At least ten counts were recorded for this clonotype. This chain links TRBV4-3 with TRBJ2-4; D unresolved. The CDR3 is made up of 14 amino acids. Germline-derived CDR1 and CDR2 are LGHNA and YSLEER. Trimming cost V 1 base and J 7 bases, with 11 bases left between them. In DNA form, the CDR3 reads TGCGCCAGCAGCCAAGCCCAATCGATGAACATTCAGTACTTC. This codes for CASSQAQSMNIQYF.

This clonotype was seen a handful of times. DNA for the CDR3: TGCAGTGCTAGTCCCGGGGATGGGGATACGCAGTATTTT. Its translation: CSASPGDGDTQYF. The rearrangement joins TRBV20-1 to TRBJ2-3; a weak D match, TRBD2 (5 bases). CDR3 length: 13 amino acids. CDR1 DFQATT and CDR2 SNEGSKA come from the germline V gene (reference sequence). The V end was cut by 3 bases, the J end by 6 bases, with 13 bases between.

J is TRBJ2-2 and V is TRBV4-3; 8 bases map to TRBD2. Germline assignment: CDR1 LGHNA and CDR2 YSLEER. The CDR3 extends over 17 amino acids. J lost 2 bases, V lost 0 bases, and 5 bases had no gene match. The chain's CDR3 is CASSQDRSGGNTGELFF. The CDR3 DNA follows: TGCGCCAGCAGCCAAGATAGGAGCGGGGGTAACACCGGGGAGCTGTTTTTT.

This clonotype was recorded only once. Written as DNA, the CDR3 is TGTGCCAGCAGTTTAATAATGGCCGTCTCCTACGAGCAGTACTTC. This codes for CASSLIMAVSYEQYF. The rearrangement joins TRBV28 to TRBJ2-7; D is unresolved. The CDR3 has 15 residues. In germline, CDR1 is MDHEN, CDR2 SYDVKM. Deletions cut 2 bases from V and 0 bases from J, with 11 bases between.

The chain has TRBV7-9 and TRBJ1-1; a weak D match, TRBD1 (5 bases). Germline V gene data show CDR1 as SEHNR and CDR2 as FQNEAQ (reference sequence). With 0 bases removed from V and 1 base from J, the gap between germline ends came to 12 bases. This CDR3 is 16 amino acids long. DNA of the CDR3: TGTGCCAGCAGCTTAGCGCTGGGGGGGTCGAACACTGAAGCTTTCTTT. Protein sequence: CASSLALGGSNTEAFF.

This CDR3 is CASSLGPTGEDQPQHF. CDR3 nucleotide sequence: TGCGCCAGCAGCTTGGGCCCGACAGGGGAAGATCAGCCCCAGCATTTT. The chain has TRBV5-1 and TRBJ1-5, with 8 bases aligning to TRBD1. Trimming cost V 0 bases and J 5 bases; bases outside gene matches: 7. Per the germline V gene, CDR1 is SGHRS and CDR2 is YFSETQ. The CDR3 extends over 16 amino acids.

The sample holds a few counts of this clonotype. An end of the junction does not agree with germline; a read error may underlie this. The chain employs TRBV7-2 and TRBJ2-7; the match to TRBD2 covers 8 bases. Matching the DNA end better, TRBJ2-5 makes the J call doubtful. Per the germline V gene, CDR1 is SGHTA and CDR2 is FQGNSA. CDR3 size: 13 residues. The CDR3 reads CVSRRGAQETQYF. The CDR3 region has the DNA TGTGTCAGCAGGCGGGGGGCTCAGGAGACCCAGTACTTC.

V usage is TRBV6-2 or TRBV6-3 and J usage is TRBJ1-2; D may be TRBD1 (6 bases). V was shortened by 6 bases and J by 8 bases, with 19 bases between the two germline ends. The CDR3 loop spans 14 amino acids. Germline values: CDR1 MNHEY, CDR2 SVGEGT. The CDR3 sequence: CASSFRDTRRGYTF. Written as DNA, the CDR3 is TGTGCCAGCAGCTTCCGGGACACTCGGCGGGGCTACACCTTC.

The chain employs TRBV6-5 and TRBJ2-5; weak D call: TRBD2 (6 bases). CDR3 size: 14 residues. The V end lost 5 bases, the J end lost 1 base, and 11 bases lay between the germline ends. CDR1 and CDR2 (germline): MNHEY, SVGAGI. The CDR3 coding sequence is TGTGCCAGCAGTCCCTGGACTACCCAAGAGACCCAGTACTTC. Protein product: CASSPWTTQETQYF.

The genes are TRBV10-3 and TRBJ1-5, with TRBD1 as a possible D gene (6 bases). V was pared by 0 bases and J by 0 bases, with 15 bases between. CDR1 and CDR2 from the germline V gene are ENHRY and SYGVKD. The CDR3 spans 18 residues. The CDR3: CAISESRTAVVSNQPQHF. The CDR3 DNA is TGTGCCATCAGTGAGTCCCGGACAGCGGTGGTTAGCAATCAGCCCCAGCATTTT.

This clonotype occurred a few times. This rearrangement joins TRBV9 to TRBJ2-7, with 7 bases lining up with TRBD2. V lost 4 bases to trimming and J lost 6 bases; unmatched junction nucleotides: 13. The CDR3 extends over 15 amino acids. Germline assignment: CDR1 SGDLS and CDR2 YYNGEE. CDR3 coding DNA: TGTGCCAGCAGCTCGTGGGGGGAGGGGTTGGGCGAGCAGTACTTC. This encodes CASSSWGEGLGEQYF.

On this clonotype: One junction end does not reproduce the germline sequence, and a read error may be involved. J is TRBJ2-7 and V is TRBV27; D is perhaps TRBD1 or TRBD2 (5 bases each). The CDR3 length is 14 residues. The germline gives CDR1 MNHEY, CDR2 SMNVEV (reference sequence). DNA for the CDR3: TGTGCCAACAGTTTCGGCCAGGGACCCTACGAGCAGTACTTC. Residues: CANSFGQGPYEQYF.

The chain couples TRBV7-6 to TRBJ1-5, with TRBD1 identical over 7 bases. The CDR3 is made up of 15 amino acids. Germline-derived CDR1 and CDR2 are SGHVS and FNYEAQ. V was pared by 8 bases and J by 3 bases, with 10 bases of the junction left unmatched. This chain's CDR3 is CASRGKTGDNQPQHF. The CDR3 DNA sequence: TGTGCCAGCCGAGGTAAAACAGGGGACAATCAGCCCCAGCATTTT. The full variable domain, in which reference TRBV7-6 and TRBJ1-5 provide the parts outside the CDR3, is GAGVSQSPRYKVTKRGQDVALRCDPISGHVSLYWYRQALGQGPEFLTYFNYEAQQDKSGLPNDRFSAERPEGSISTLTIQRTEQRDSAMYRCASRGKTGDNQPQHFGDGTRLSIL.

This clonotype was seen more than once but under ten times. A junction boundary mismatches the germline segment, possibly from a read error. V and J are TRBV6-1 and TRBJ1-4; D unresolved. The CDR3 extends over 14 amino acids. Germline assignment: CDR1 MNHNS and CDR2 SASEGT. The CDR3 is CASRGSATNEKLFF. CDR3 DNA: TGTGCCAGCAGGGGCAGTGCAACTAACGAAAAACTGTTTTTT.

A remark on this clonotype: A much larger clone differs from this one at a single base, so this may be a read error. V gene TRBV15 combines with J gene TRBJ2-5; unclear D gene. CDR1 is LNHNV and CDR2 is YYDKDF in the germline V gene (reference sequence). The CDR3 contains 14 residues. The CDR3 here is CAASRDRSEETQYF. The CDR3, as DNA: TGTGCCGCCAGCAGAGATCGGTCCGAGGAGACCCAGTACTTC.

This clonotype occurred a few times. This chain connects TRBV7-8 to TRBJ2-6; a weak D match, TRBD2 (6 bases). Germline V gene data show CDR1 as SGHVS and CDR2 as FQNEAQ. Trimming shortened V by 5 bases and J by 3 bases, and 14 bases separated the two germline ends. The CDR3 is 16 residues long. The CDR3 loop reads CASSPPEGLGANVLTF. CDR3 sequence (DNA): TGTGCCAGCAGCCCCCCGGAGGGCCTTGGGGCCAACGTCCTGACTTTC.

This clonotype was seen more than once but under ten times. The chain recombines TRBV20-1 with TRBJ1-1; D gene uncertain. Trimming took off 3 bases at V and 0 bases at J, with 8 bases between the two ends. Germline CDR1 and CDR2: DFQATT and SNEGSKA (reference sequence). The CDR3 is 13 amino acids. In nucleotides, the CDR3 is TGCAGTGCTAGTAGTGTGGTGAACACTGAAGCTTTCTTT. Encoded protein: CSASSVVNTEAFF.

The chain joins TRBV7-8 to TRBJ2-5; D uncertain. Trimming removed 1 base at V and 5 bases at J, with 14 bases between. CDR1 SGHVS and CDR2 FQNEAQ come from the germline V gene. The CDR3 has 15 amino acids. DNA of the CDR3: TGTGCCAGCAGCTTAGGGTTTGGGCTGCCCGAGACCCAGTACTTC. Amino acids: CASSLGFGLPETQYF.

This clonotype was recorded many times. V is TRBV12-3 or TRBV12-4 and J is TRBJ1-1, with D maybe TRBD1 (5 bases). The CDR3 sequence is 14 residues long. V was shortened by 2 bases and J by 5 bases, with 12 bases between the two germline ends. This chain's CDR3 is CASSLSAGQTEAFF. In nucleotides, the CDR3 is TGTGCCAGCAGTTTAAGTGCGGGGCAAACTGAAGCTTTCTTT.

The chain carries TRBV20-1 and TRBJ1-2; the D is unclear. Germline V gene lookup returns CDR1 DFQATT and CDR2 SNEGSKA (reference sequence). Deletions cut 5 bases from V and 6 bases from J, with 19 bases between. This CDR3 contains 14 residues. CDR3 sequence: CSAPDLPDINGYTF. The CDR3 bases are TGCAGTGCTCCCGACTTACCCGATATTAATGGCTACACCTTC.